A selection of T cell receptor beta chains follows, all from one sample in a study of Ad26.COV2.S vaccination and SARS-CoV-2 variants. Data came from immunoSEQ multiplex PCR; TCRdb stores just in-frame clones and leaves some out. The sample has some 320,000 clones, about 86% seen once; the top ten hold approximately 2%. Sample: peripheral blood, taken in a trial of Ad26.COV2.S vaccine versus placebo. Source of these receptors: a person aged 18 to 65 who received the Ad26.COV2.S COVID-19 vaccine or a placebo. Each CDR3 is given with its conserved first and last residue. The D gene is left open where the match is weak. Size is stated for part of the rows, as once, few or many counts, or as a class when the clone is expanded.

DNA,CDR3,size,D,J,V
TGTGCCAGCAGCTCCCGAGGGACTACCACAGATACGCAGTATTTT,CASSSRGTTTDTQYF,.,TRBD2,TRBJ2-3,TRBV7-3
TGTGCCAGCAGCGCGACCTTGGGGGTTCGCACAGATACGCAGTATTTT,CASSATLGVRTDTQYF,.,.,TRBJ2-3,TRBV9
TGTGCCAGCAGCCACCCGGGGGGTCGCTCCTTAGAGACCCAGTACTTC,CASSHPGGRSLETQYF,.,TRBD2,TRBJ2-5,TRBV7-2
TGTGCCAGCTTTCAAGGGGGCGGGGGGATTTACAATGAGCAGTTCTTC,CASFQGGGGIYNEQFF,.,.,TRBJ2-1,TRBV27
TGTGCCAGCAGCCAAGAAAAGCGTACCTACGAGCAGTACTTC,CASSQEKRTYEQYF,few,.,TRBJ2-7,TRBV3-1/TRBV3-2
TGTGCCAGCAGCGTTCTCGCTTCGTCAGATACGCAGTATTTT,CASSVLASSDTQYF,.,.,TRBJ2-3,TRBV4-2
TGTGCCAGCAGCTGGGGGTCCGATGGAAACACCATATATTTT,CASSWGSDGNTIYF,.,.,TRBJ1-3,TRBV7-2
TGTGCCATGAGGCCCCTTTATAATTCACCCCTCCACTTT,CAMRPLYNSPLHF,.,.,TRBJ1-6,TRBV5-4
TGTGCCAGTAGTATTCGACAACAGGGGGCGAATCAGCCCCAGCATTTT,CASSIRQQGANQPQHF,.,TRBD1,TRBJ1-5,TRBV19
TGTGCCACCAGCAGCACTGCAGGAAGAAACACCATATATTTT,CATSSTAGRNTIYF,.,.,TRBJ1-3,TRBV15
TGCAGTGCTAGTGCAGGGGACTTTAGCAATCAGCCCCAGCATTTT,CSASAGDFSNQPQHF,.,.,TRBJ1-5,TRBV20-1
TGTGCCAGTAGTATTGTCTGGGATAATGAAAAACTGTTTTTT,CASSIVWDNEKLFF,.,.,TRBJ1-4,TRBV19
TGTGCCAGCAGTGAGAGCAGGGTGGGGACCTACGAGCAGTACTTC,CASSESRVGTYEQYF,.,.,TRBJ2-7,TRBV6-1
TGCGCCAGCAGCTTGGAGGGGTTGGATCAGCCCCAGCATTTT,CASSLEGLDQPQHF,.,.,TRBJ1-5,TRBV5-1
TGTGCCAGCAGCAGGGGGGCGGTGAACACTGAAGCTTTCTTT,CASSRGAVNTEAFF,.,.,TRBJ1-1,TRBV5-6
TGTGCCAGCACCGAATCGGGGGCCCCCTACGAGCAGTACTTC,CASTESGAPYEQYF,once,.,TRBJ2-7,TRBV25-1
TGTGCCACCAGCAGTGGGGTGGGGAGTGGGAGGACTGAAGCTTTCTTT,CATSSGVGSGRTEAFF,.,.,TRBJ1-1,TRBV15
TGTGCCAGCAGCTTACGGGGCAGGGCGAACACTGAAGCTTTCTTT,CASSLRGRANTEAFF,.,.,TRBJ1-1,TRBV7-2
TGTGCCAGCAGTAAGGACAGGGGGCGGGCAGCGGAGACCCAGTACTTC,CASSKDRGRAAETQYF,.,TRBD1,TRBJ2-5,TRBV2
TGTGCCAGCTCACAGGGGGCAAATGAAAAACTGTTTTTT,CASSQGANEKLFF,.,TRBD1,TRBJ1-4,TRBV18
TGTGCCAGCAGCCTTGGACTAGCGGCCAATGAGAAGCAGTACTTC,CASSLGLAANEKQYF,many,TRBD2,TRBJ2-7,TRBV2
TGTGCCAGCAGTCTAAGGCCTGGGCCTAATCAGCCCCAGCATTTT,CASSLRPGPNQPQHF,.,.,TRBJ1-5,TRBV3-1/TRBV3-2
TGTGCCTGGAGTGTGTTATCGGCAGGGGGTTTGAGGTATGGCTACACCTTC,CAWSVLSAGGLRYGYTF,.,TRBD1,TRBJ1-2,TRBV30
TGCGCCAGCAGCCAAGATCGGGGGACCTCAGACTATGGCTACACCTTC,CASSQDRGTSDYGYTF,.,.,TRBJ1-2,TRBV4-3
TGTGCCAGCAGCTTATATGCCCAGGCAGGGCTCAATTCACCCCTCCACTTT,CASSLYAQAGLNSPLHF,few,.,TRBJ1-6,TRBV7-6
TGTGCCTGGAGTACACAGGACCGTCAGCCCCAGCATTTT,CAWSTQDRQPQHF,few,.,TRBJ1-5,TRBV30
TGCGCCAGCACACCTGACCAAACAGGGATCTATGGCTACACCTTC,CASTPDQTGIYGYTF,.,.,TRBJ1-2,TRBV5-1
TGTGCCACCAAGGACGGAAACACTGAAGCTTTCTTT,CATKDGNTEAFF,.,.,TRBJ1-1,TRBV25-1
TGTGCCAGCAGCCTTAGCGGGGGTCGCACAGATACGCAGTATTTT,CASSLSGGRTDTQYF,.,TRBD2,TRBJ2-3,TRBV5-4
TGCAGCGTCGAGGACAGGGGGGACACTGAAGCTTTCTTT,CSVEDRGDTEAFF,.,TRBD1,TRBJ1-1,TRBV29-1